The present entry profiles one T cell receptor (beta chain) with its context. Its antigen is unknown. This specimen belongs to a study of PD-L1 blockade in urothelial cancer. Study-level background: It was at 3 weeks (second dose) and 6 weeks after treatment start that blood was analyzed.

This CDR3 spans 14 amino acids. The V gene lost 5 bases and the J gene lost 2 bases, with 12 bases spanning the gap. CDR1 is MDHEN and CDR2 is SYDVKM in the germline V gene. Synthetic TCR analog templates were spiked into each PCR. Sequencing was performed with immunoSEQ multiplex PCR; in TCRdb, only in-frame clones are kept and a portion is missing. The sample has under 90,000 clones, 85% to 95% seen once. Study findings and constraints: A pretreatment blood TCR clonality that fell below the median predicted better progression-free and overall survival.

The V and J genes are TRBV28 and TRBJ2-5; D might be TRBD1 (6 bases). This clonotype originated in a man in his 60s with urothelial cancer. Here the sequenced sample was PBMCs, taken around atezolizumab (anti-PD-L1) treatment. DNA of the CDR3: TGTGCCAGCAGTAGCCGGGACATACAAGAGACCCAGTACTTC. It is translated as CASSSRDIQETQYF.